The present T cell receptor beta chain was sequenced within a study of blood T cell repertoires in COVID-19. Study background: Spain, Italy and the United States supplied samples that represented acute and convalescent COVID-19. Sources were T cells, B-cell-depleted T cells, or PBMCs; the material itself was cDNA or gDNA.

Germline CDR1 SGHNT, CDR2 YYREEE (reference sequence). J was trimmed by 7 bases and V by 4 bases; bases with no gene match: 8. CDR3 size: 15 residues. As processed by the authors: Amplification of reference gene primers was used by the study to estimate nucleated cell counts. The assay was immunoSEQ multiplex PCR, and TCRdb's table has in-frame clones only and misses some. That table is the source of V, J and clone size, and D and trimming were worked out from the DNA. Of more than 120,000 clones listed, 80% to 90% are singletons. This clonotype was obtained from a woman in her 50s with acute or convalescent COVID-19. The genes are TRBV5-4 and TRBJ1-6, with TRBD1 matching over 7 bases. Sequencing was performed on peripheral blood. CDR3 residues: CASSNHSDRNSPLHF. The CDR3 nucleotides read TGTGCCAGCAGCAACCACTCGGACAGGAATTCACCCCTCCACTTT.